In this sample, the clone carrying this T cell receptor beta chain turned up a few times. As yet, its antigen is unknown. Germline assignment: CDR1 SGDLS and CDR2 YYNGEE. There are 15 residues in the CDR3. Trimming stripped 2 bases from V and 2 bases from J, with 13 bases between. Ineligible for inclusion were patients with other autoimmune diseases, uncontrolled infections, pregnancy or lactation. RNA transcripts provided the template for amplifying TCR beta CDR3 regions. The first-round RT-PCR employed HTBI primers together with the Qiagen OneStep RT-PCR kit. A multiplex PCR was then performed as the second round. One entry per CDR3 protein, called by TCRdb with MiXCR from the multiplex PCR reads. This table holds about 1.2 million distinct CDR3 sequences, about 40% found once. This sample was included in a study of Graves' ophthalmopathy and Graves' hyperthyroidism. Notes on the study in general: Its predictions of ophthalmopathy progression gave the model 60% to 71% sensitivity and approximately 72% specificity.

Sequenced input: peripheral blood or thyroid tissue (not recorded which). The V and J genes are TRBV9 and TRBJ2-5; D is possibly TRBD2 (5 bases). The receptor was derived from an adult man with Graves' hyperthyroidism. CDR3 in amino acids: CASSVSGRGQETQYF. DNA of the CDR3: TGTGCCAGCAGCGTCTCGGGCCGAGGGCAAGAGACCCAGTACTTC.